These 9 T cell receptor beta chains share one sample of origin, sequenced in a study of blood T cells in healthy people across ages. Together with a sample-barcoded 5' primer, a J-beta primer mix was included in a second PCR lasting roughly 6 to 12 cycles. TCRdb called the 5' RACE reads again in MiXCR, with one record for every CDR3 protein. The profile covers fewer than 950,000 distinct CDR3 sequences, with approximately 53% appearing a single time and approximately 40% taken by the ten largest. The specimen sequenced was blood. The receptors stem from a man aged 80 or over in good health.

The chain uses TRBV4-1 and TRBJ2-7; 9 bases line up with TRBD2. J was trimmed by 2 bases and V by 3 bases; bases with no gene match: 8. Per germline, CDR1 MGHRA and CDR2 YSYEKL. The CDR3 covers 16 residues. The CDR3: CASSHGLATPPYEQYF. CDR3 nucleotides: TGCGCCAGCAGCCATGGACTAGCGACCCCTCCCTACGAGCAGTACTTC.

The V gene is TRBV3-1, the J gene TRBJ1-2; D uncertain. The CDR3 loop spans 12 amino acids. Trimming stripped 1 base from V and 8 bases from J, with 8 bases between. Germline CDR1 is LGHDT and CDR2 is YNNKEL (reference sequence). The CDR3 sequence is CASSQAEAGYTF. The DNA for the CDR3 is TGTGCCAGCAGCCAAGCGGAGGCGGGCTACACCTTC.

Ten or more counts support this clonotype. The chain links TRBV29-1 to TRBJ2-5; D is ambiguous. CDR1 SQVTM and CDR2 ANQGSEA come from the germline V gene. Trimming stripped 4 bases from V and 5 bases from J, with 14 bases between. CDR3 length: 13 residues. DNA of the CDR3: TGCAGCGTTGGAGGACGGCTCAAGGAGACCCAGTACTTC. Encoded protein: CSVGGRLKETQYF.

The gene calls are TRBV5-6 and TRBJ2-1; 8 bases match TRBD2. V was clipped by 1 base and J by 10 bases; unmatched bases: 10. This CDR3 comprises 15 residues. In germline, CDR1 is SGHDT, CDR2 YYEEEE. The chain's CDR3 is CASSLSVTGGGEQFF. The CDR3 nucleotides read TGTGCCAGCAGCTTGTCGGTCACGGGAGGGGGGGAGCAGTTCTTC. Looking up the rest from reference TRBV5-6 and TRBJ2-1 gives the full variable domain: DAGVTQSPTHLIKTRGQQVTLRCSPKSGHDTVSWYQQALGQGPQFIFQYYEEEERQRGNFPDRFSGHQFPNYSSELNVNALLLGDSALYLCASSLSVTGGGEQFFGPGTRLTVL.

This sequence joins TRBV6-5 and TRBJ1-2; TRBD1 is a possible D gene (6 bases). The germline CDR1 and CDR2 sequences are MNHEY and SVGAGI. The length of the CDR3 is 19 residues. Trimming cost V 2 bases and J 4 bases, with 26 bases left between them. The CDR3 protein is CASSYDLRQGPQYSYGYTF. Written as DNA, the CDR3 is TGTGCCAGCAGTTACGATTTAAGGCAGGGGCCACAATATAGCTATGGCTACACCTTC.

The chain combines TRBV18 with TRBJ1-2; no reliable D call. The V and J ends lost 4 bases and 4 bases respectively, with 10 bases between them. The V gene's germline CDR1 is KGHSH and CDR2 LQKENI. This CDR3 contains 13 residues. The CDR3 region is CASSQSGSYGYTF. In DNA, the CDR3 is TGTGCCAGCTCACAAAGCGGGAGCTATGGCTACACCTTC.

This rearrangement joins TRBV27 to TRBJ1-5; D is unclear. V shed 3 bases and J shed 11 bases, with 17 bases lying between them. CDR1 MNHEY and CDR2 SMNVEV come from the germline V gene (reference sequence). The CDR3 loop spans 14 amino acids. The CDR3 bases are TGTGCCAGCAGTTTGAAGGCAGGACCATCGGCCCAGCATTTT. This encodes CASSLKAGPSAQHF.

This clonotype was seen at least ten times. The chain is built from TRBV20-1 and TRBJ2-1, with D possibly matching TRBD1 (6 bases). CDR3 length: 15 residues. Germline CDR1 and CDR2: DFQATT and SNEGSKA (reference sequence). V was trimmed by 0 bases and J by 7 bases, leaving 16 bases between them. For the CDR3, the DNA is TGCAGTGCTAGAGATTGGCAGGGGATTGGGAATGAGCAGTTCTTC. Protein sequence: CSARDWQGIGNEQFF.

As concerns this clonotype: A junction end diverges from the germline sequence, so it may reflect a read error. The CDR3: CASSPTGGADEKLFF. The CDR3 region has the DNA TGCGCCAGCAGCCCAACAGGGGGCGCCGATGAAAAACTGTTTTTT. This chain joins TRBV7-2 and TRBJ1-4; TRBD1 aligns across 9 bases. From germline, CDR1 is SGHTA and CDR2 FQGNSA. The CDR3 contains 15 residues.